This TCR beta chain stems from a study of cytomegalovirus exposure and HLA in healthy donors. In the study overall: Earlier results showed some 120 million unique TCR beta sequences derived from roughly 180 million T cells.

This clone was detected only a few times. Its target is unknown. One end of the junction does not line up with germline, which may come from a read error. Use of 60 Vbeta and 13 Jbeta primers characterized the PCR. Libraries were prepared by immunoSEQ multiplex PCR; TCRdb keeps only in-frame clonotypes and omits some of them. The sample contains 100,000 to 120,000 clones, about 70% of which appear only once. Broader study findings: Rarity characterized most TCR sequences, yet some public TCRs appeared in many donors. Specificity of a few CMV-associated chains for CMV antigens was verified in vitro.

Germline CDR1 reads SGHTA; CDR2 reads FQGNSA. This CDR3 is built from 15 residues. The rearrangement joins TRBV7-2 to TRBJ2-4, with 8 bases fitting TRBD2. Sequencing input: PBMCs. This clonotype was sampled from a man aged 25-45 years in good health and CMV-seronegative. CDR3 protein: CASSLEGREENSQYF. The CDR3 region has the DNA TGTGCCAGCAGCTTAGAAGGGCGGGAGGAAAACAGTCAGTACTTC.